This T cell receptor beta chain came from a study of CD8 T cells in Susac syndrome (dated by TCRdb to the late 2010s). Some background on the complete study: The study used repertoire sequencing to test whether antigen drove CD8+ T cell activation and differentiation in Susac syndrome. Findings and caveats that apply to the study as a whole: The number of individuals in the TCR sequencing and HLA analysis was acknowledged as relatively small.

RNA was extracted with the RNeasy kit and roughly 0.45 to 1 ug was reverse transcribed using random hexamers. TCR beta CDR3 regions were amplified with the immunoSEQ multiplex PCR assay covering 54 Vbeta and 13 Jbeta segments. Bias from PCR amplification was corrected by using a synthetic template baseline for primer optimization and for computational correction. The study's own analysis went as follows. Only productive sequences were kept, with reads annotated to V, D and J genes according to IMGT and analyzed in immunoSEQ Analyzer. To calculate clonality, Shannon entropy was normalized by log2 of the number of productive unique sequences and then subtracted from one. Public and private clones were assessed among the 100 most prevalent clones of each patient and control. A clone was defined as Susac-specific if it was absent from the healthy and MS cohorts, from about 1,100 published viral clones and from other ImmuneACCESS disease sequences. TCRdb's own reprocessing of the public reads used fastp at Q25 and MiXCR and kept productive beta chains. When rows share a CDR3 protein, they turn into one entry using the most common DNA and genes. The V and J calls and clone size come from TCRdb's table, not from the authors' own analysis. Recorded for this sample are about 200,000 distinct CDR3 sequences; 95% of them occurred a single time. The ten most abundant clones make up approximately 0.094% of the sample.

About this clonotype: This clone's antigen is unknown. Qualities for individual bases were not recorded, and no much larger clone is one base off.

Peripheral blood CD8+ and CD4+ T cells from healthy donors, Susac syndrome patients and multiple sclerosis patients were profiled using high-throughput TCR beta sequencing. Healthy donors were included as age- and sex-matched controls. Bulk CD8+ and CD4+ T cells were purified by magnetic negative isolation, while CD8+ TEMRA cells were enriched using FACS. Blood was collected in EDTA tubes and processed within 24 hours, with PBMCs isolated through density gradient centrifugation. PBMCs intended for TCR sequencing were cryopreserved in liquid nitrogen and thawed later in a water bath at 37 degrees C. Purity of sorted or isolated CD4+, CD8+ and CD8+ TEMRA cells was at least 90%. Trimming costs V 3 bases and J 0 bases, and their ends lie 9 bases apart. The germline V gene (reference sequence) yields DFQATT for CDR1 and SNEGSKA for CDR2. The cysteine opens and the phenylalanine closes a CDR3 of 14 amino acids. Of all the DNA, just the CDR3 is kept, 42 bases in frame from base 1.

This chain joins TRBV20-1 to TRBJ2-1; the D gene cannot be named for sure. Sequencing was done on a sample of CD4+ T cells from PBMCs. The receptor comes from a human donor in good health. The DNA sequence is given as TGCAGTGCTAGCTCAACAAGCTCCTACAATGAGCAGTTCTTC. Translation gives CSASSTSSYNEQFF.